This T cell receptor beta chain stems from a study of molecular identifiers for immune sequencing clone quantification (dated by TCRdb to the late 2010s). General notes on the study: For a replicate experiment, the RNA from either about 20,000 or 100,000 naive CD8 T cells was divided into five aliquots, and four of those aliquots went on to sequencing. CD8 T cells were used in a methods study to benchmark molecular-identifier clustering-based TCR repertoire sequencing (MIDCIRS) and TCR RNA copy counting.

About this clonotype itself: The antigen it recognizes is unknown. A junction end diverges from the germline sequence, so it may reflect a read error.

What the study reported, not specific to this receptor: In CMV-specific effector cells, clones with more than 20 RNA copies accounted for over 99% of molecules, whereas in naive cells such clones accounted for under 1%. When barcode sub-clustering was omitted, TCR diversity was inflated by chimeric consensus sequences, with chimeras reaching as high as 47%. Naive libraries contained spiked-in Jurkat TCR RNA (more than nine copies' worth), which is not part of the donor repertoire. The sizes of highly expanded clones could end up underestimated when identical TCR molecules share a barcode. About three recovered TCR RNA copies per cell were obtained by modeling, versus 9 to 10 by digital PCR, implying a capture efficiency of around 28%. A single cell's worth of spiked-in Jurkat TCR RNA was reported detectable even among under 1.3 million naive CD8 T cells.

According to the germline V gene, CDR1 reads LGHNA and CDR2 reads YSLEER. Spanning cysteine to phenylalanine, the CDR3 consists of 13 amino acids. Of all the DNA, just the CDR3 is kept, 39 bases in frame from base 1. Libraries were made using PCR. Sequencing took place on a NextSeq 500. Preparation of bulk TCR libraries followed a previously described approach, with the TCR primers listed in Table S5. Total RNA was purified with the Qiagen AllPrep DNA/RNA kit. Before analysis, reads from multiple sequencing runs of the same library were pooled. The original methods were these. Reads were retained only if their TCR constant sequence matched exactly, and those retained reads were trimmed to 150 nt and grouped according to their 12-nt molecular barcodes. Reads in each barcode group were sub-clustered using a 15% Levenshtein threshold, and a quality-weighted consensus sequence was built for each RNA molecule. Non-functional sequences were excluded, and lower-count sequences lying one edit away from another sequence were also excluded. Barcode sub-clusters with fewer than 20% of the maximum read count were removed, based on fitting two negative binomial distributions. TCRdb reran the public reads through fastp at Q25 and MiXCR, keeping productive beta chains. All rows with the same CDR3 protein become a single entry with the most common DNA and genes. The V and J calls and clone size are TCRdb's, not the authors'. The sample data list about 320,000 distinct CDR3 sequences, and about a quarter of these were observed just once. Of the sample, roughly 0.7% falls within the top ten clones.

Libraries of naive CD8 T cells were generated from roughly 21,000 to 960,000 sorted cells, with 10%, 30% or 50% of the purified RNA used. Naive CD8 T cells, defined as CD8+CD4-CCR7+CD45RA+, were FACS-sorted into RLT Plus buffer on a BD FACSAria II. To test detection sensitivity, Jurkat RNA equal to ten TCR copies was added to samples of about 17,000-1,100,000 naive CD8 T cells. Enrichment of CD8 T cells was done with RosetteSep CD8+ T Cell Enrichment Cocktail plus Ficoll-Paque, and ACK red cell lysis came afterward. Specimen: naive CD8+ T cells from blood, with Jurkat cell RNA spiked in. According to the study, the label for this sample's cell subset or site signals: FACS-sorted CD8+CD4-CCR7+CD45RA+ naive T cells. The chain uses TRBV4-3 and TRBJ2-7, with no D gene named confidently. The clonotype comes from a human donor in good health. Some libraries in this study had Jurkat cell RNA spiked in. The CDR3 is CASRQALAYEQYF. The bases are TGCGCCAGCCGCCAAGCTCTGGCCTACGAGCAGTACTTC.